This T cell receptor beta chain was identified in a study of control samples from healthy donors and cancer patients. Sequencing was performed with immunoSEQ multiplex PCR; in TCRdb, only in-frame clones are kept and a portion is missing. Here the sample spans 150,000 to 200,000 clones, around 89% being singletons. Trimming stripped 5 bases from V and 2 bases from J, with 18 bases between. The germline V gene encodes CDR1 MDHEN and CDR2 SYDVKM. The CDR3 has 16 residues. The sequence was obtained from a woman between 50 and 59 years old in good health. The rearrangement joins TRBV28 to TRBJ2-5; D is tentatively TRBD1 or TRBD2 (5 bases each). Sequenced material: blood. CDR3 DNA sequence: TGTGCCAGCAGTGGACGGGGAGACAGACATCAAGAGACCCAGTACTTC. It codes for CASSGRGDRHQETQYF.